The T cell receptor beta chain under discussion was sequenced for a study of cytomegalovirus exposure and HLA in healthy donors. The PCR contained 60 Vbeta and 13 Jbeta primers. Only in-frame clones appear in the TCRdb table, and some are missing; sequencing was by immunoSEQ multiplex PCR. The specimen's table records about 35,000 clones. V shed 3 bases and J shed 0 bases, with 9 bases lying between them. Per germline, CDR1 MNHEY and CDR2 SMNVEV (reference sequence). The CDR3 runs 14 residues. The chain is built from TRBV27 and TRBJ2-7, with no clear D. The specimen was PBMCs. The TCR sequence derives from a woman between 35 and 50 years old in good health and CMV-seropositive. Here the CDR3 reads CASSFLPVSYEQYF. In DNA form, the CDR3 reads TGTGCCAGCAGTTTTTTGCCGGTCTCCTACGAGCAGTACTTC.